This T cell receptor beta chain appears in the sequencing data of a study of T cell repertoires in cytomegalovirus infection. Study in general: Recently identified HLA-C-restricted CMV epitopes were used, and well-studied HLA-B-restricted CMV epitopes were used as well.

To note about this clonotype: As yet, its antigen is unknown.

Using its own MiXCR run on the reads, TCRdb lists one record per CDR3 protein. The sample has about 130,000 distinct CDR3 sequences, approximately 30% seen once. The CDR3 loop spans 19 amino acids. Trimming at V came to 4 bases and at J to 7 bases, leaving 20 bases not matched to a gene. The germline V gene encodes CDR1 SEHNR and CDR2 FQNEAQ (reference sequence). The sample here was CD8+ T cells from cultured PBMCs, taken from culture after CMV antigen stimulation. V gene TRBV7-9 combines with J gene TRBJ1-3; 9 bases are shared with TRBD1. The source is a human donor in good health (CMV status not recorded). Some clones in this sample may be carry-over from other donors' samples. CDR3 protein: CASSSPGRDRAIVANTIYF. In DNA, the CDR3 is TGTGCCAGCAGCTCGCCTGGCCGGGACAGGGCTATCGTCGCGAACACCATATATTTT.